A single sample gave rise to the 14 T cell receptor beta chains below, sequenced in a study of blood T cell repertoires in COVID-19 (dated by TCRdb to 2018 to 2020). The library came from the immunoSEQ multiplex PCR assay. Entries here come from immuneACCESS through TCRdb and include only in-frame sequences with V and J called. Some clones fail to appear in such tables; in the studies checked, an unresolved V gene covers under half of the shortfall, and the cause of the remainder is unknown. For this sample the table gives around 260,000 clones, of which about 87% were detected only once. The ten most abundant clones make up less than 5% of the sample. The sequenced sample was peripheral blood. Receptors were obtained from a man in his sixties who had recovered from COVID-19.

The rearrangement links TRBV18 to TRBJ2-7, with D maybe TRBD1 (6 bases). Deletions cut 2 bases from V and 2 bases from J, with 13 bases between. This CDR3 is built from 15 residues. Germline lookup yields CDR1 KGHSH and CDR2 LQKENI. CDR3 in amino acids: CASSPERQGTYEQYF. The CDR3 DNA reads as TGTGCCAGCTCACCAGAAAGGCAGGGGACCTACGAGCAGTACTTC.

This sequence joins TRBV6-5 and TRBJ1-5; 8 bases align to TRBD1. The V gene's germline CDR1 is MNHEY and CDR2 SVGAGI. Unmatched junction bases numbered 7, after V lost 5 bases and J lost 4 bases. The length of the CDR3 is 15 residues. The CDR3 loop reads CASSQTGDSNQPQHF. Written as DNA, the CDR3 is TGTGCCAGCAGTCAGACAGGGGATTCGAATCAGCCCCAGCATTTT.

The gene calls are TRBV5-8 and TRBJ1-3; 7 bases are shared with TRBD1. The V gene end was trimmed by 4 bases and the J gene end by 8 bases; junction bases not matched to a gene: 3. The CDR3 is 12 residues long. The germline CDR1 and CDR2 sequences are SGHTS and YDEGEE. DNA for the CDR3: TGTGCCAGCAGCCGACAGGGATACACCATATATTTT. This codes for CASSRQGYTIYF.

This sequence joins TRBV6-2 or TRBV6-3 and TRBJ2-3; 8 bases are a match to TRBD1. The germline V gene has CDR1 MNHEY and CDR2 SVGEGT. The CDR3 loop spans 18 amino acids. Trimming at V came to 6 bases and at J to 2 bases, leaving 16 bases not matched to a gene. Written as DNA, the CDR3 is TGTGCCAGCAGCCACGTCACAGGGGGATGGGGGTTCACAGATACGCAGTATTTT. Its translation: CASSHVTGGWGFTDTQYF.

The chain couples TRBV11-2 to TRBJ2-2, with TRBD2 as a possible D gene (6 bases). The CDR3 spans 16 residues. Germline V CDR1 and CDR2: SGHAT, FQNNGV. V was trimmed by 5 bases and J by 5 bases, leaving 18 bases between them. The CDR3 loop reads CASSQQSGVGTGELFF. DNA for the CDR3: TGTGCCAGCAGCCAGCAGTCGGGGGTAGGGACCGGGGAGCTGTTTTTT.

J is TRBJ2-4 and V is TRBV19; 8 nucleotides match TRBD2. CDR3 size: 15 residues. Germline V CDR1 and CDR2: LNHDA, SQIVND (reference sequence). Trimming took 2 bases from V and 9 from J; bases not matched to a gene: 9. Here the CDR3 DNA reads TGTGCCAGTAGTATAAGGCGGGGGGAGAGGAGCATTCAGTACTTC. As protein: CASSIRRGERSIQYF.

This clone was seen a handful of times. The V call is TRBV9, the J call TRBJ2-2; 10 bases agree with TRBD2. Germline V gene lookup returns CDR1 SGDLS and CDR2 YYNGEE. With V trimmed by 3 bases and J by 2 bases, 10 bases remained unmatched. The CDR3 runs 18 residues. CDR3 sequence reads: CASSASGGVTRNTGELFF. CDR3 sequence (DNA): TGTGCCAGCAGCGCTAGCGGGGGAGTCACGCGAAACACCGGGGAGCTGTTTTTT.

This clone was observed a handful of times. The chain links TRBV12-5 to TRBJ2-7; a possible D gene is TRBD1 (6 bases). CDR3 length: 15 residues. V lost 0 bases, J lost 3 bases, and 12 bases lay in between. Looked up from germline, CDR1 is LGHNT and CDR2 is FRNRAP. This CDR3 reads CASGLVRGRGYEQYF. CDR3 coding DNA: TGTGCTAGTGGTTTGGTTCGGGGCAGGGGCTACGAGCAGTACTTC. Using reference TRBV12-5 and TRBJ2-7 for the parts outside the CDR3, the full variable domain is DARVTQTPRHKVTEMGQEVTMRCQPILGHNTVFWYRQTMMQGLELLAYFRNRAPLDDSGMPKDRFSAEMPDATLATLKIQPSEPRDSAVYFCASGLVRGRGYEQYFGPGTRLTVT.

The CDR3 nucleotides are TGTGCCAGCAGCCAGCCTTCGGGACAGGCTAACTATGGCTACACCTTC. It yields the protein CASSQPSGQANYGYTF. This chain uses TRBV3-1 (or the pseudogene TRBV3-2) with TRBJ1-2; 8 nucleotides align to TRBD1. CDR3 length: 16 amino acids. J gave up 0 bases and V 3 bases, and 6 bases lay outside the gene matches. Looked up from germline, CDR1 is LGHDT and CDR2 is YNNKEL (reference sequence).

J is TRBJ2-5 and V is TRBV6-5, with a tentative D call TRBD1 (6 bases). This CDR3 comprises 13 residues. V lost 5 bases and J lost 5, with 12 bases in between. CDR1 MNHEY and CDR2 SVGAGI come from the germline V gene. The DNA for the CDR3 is TGTGCCAGCAGTCAAACAGGGTTGGAGACCCAGTACTTC. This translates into CASSQTGLETQYF.

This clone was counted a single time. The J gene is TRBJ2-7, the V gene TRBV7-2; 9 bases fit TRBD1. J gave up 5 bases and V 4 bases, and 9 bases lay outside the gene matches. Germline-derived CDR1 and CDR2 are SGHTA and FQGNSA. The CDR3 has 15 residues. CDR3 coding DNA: TGTGCCAGCAGCTCGAACCGGGACAGGGACCACGAGCAGTACTTC. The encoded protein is CASSSNRDRDHEQYF. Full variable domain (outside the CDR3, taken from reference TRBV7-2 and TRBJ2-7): GAGVSQSPSNKVTEKGKDVELRCDPISGHTALYWYRQSLGQGLEFLIYFQGNSAPDKSGLPSDRFSAERTGGSVSTLTIQRTQQEDSAVYLCASSSNRDRDHEQYFGPGTRLTVT.

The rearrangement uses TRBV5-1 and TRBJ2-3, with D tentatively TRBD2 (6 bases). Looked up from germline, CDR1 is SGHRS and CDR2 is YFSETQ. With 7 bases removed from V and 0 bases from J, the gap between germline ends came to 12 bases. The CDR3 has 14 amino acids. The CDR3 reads CASGRGTSTDTQYF. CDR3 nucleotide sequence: TGCGCCAGCGGCCGGGGGACTAGCACAGATACGCAGTATTTT.

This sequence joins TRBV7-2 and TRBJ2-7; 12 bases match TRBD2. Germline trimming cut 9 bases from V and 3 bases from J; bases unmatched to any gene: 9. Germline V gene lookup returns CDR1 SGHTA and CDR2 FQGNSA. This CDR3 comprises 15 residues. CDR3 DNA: TGTGCCAGTACTAGCGGGGGGTATCAAAGCTACGAGCAGTACTTC. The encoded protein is CASTSGGYQSYEQYF. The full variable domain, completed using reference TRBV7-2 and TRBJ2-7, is GAGVSQSPSNKVTEKGKDVELRCDPISGHTALYWYRQSLGQGLEFLIYFQGNSAPDKSGLPSDRFSAERTGGSVSTLTIQRTQQEDSAVYLCASTSGGYQSYEQYFGPGTRLTVT.

CDR3 DNA: TGTGCCAGTAGTATACAGGGGGCGAGCTATGGCTACACCTTC. It translates to CASSIQGASYGYTF. The J gene is TRBJ1-2, the V gene TRBV19, with TRBD1 matching 8 bases. Germline values: CDR1 LNHDA, CDR2 SQIVND (reference sequence). Unmatched junction bases numbered 3, after V lost 2 bases and J lost 4 bases. CDR3 length: 14 residues.